Given below is one T cell receptor beta chain in context. Antigen specificity is unknown. Each sample had two DNA replicates, 0.5 ug blood or 1.5 ug tissue. TCRdb keeps only in-frame clones here, not all; method: immunoSEQ multiplex PCR. The sample records about 53,000 clones, about nine tenths being singletons. The sample originates from a study of early stage breast cancer tumors. At the level of the study: ER+/PR+/HER2- status applied to about 70% of the 16 invasive breast tumors. Study-wide results and limits: Comparing each tissue with blood distinguished tumor from normal in most of the 16 patients.

Germline assignment: CDR1 SEHNR and CDR2 FQNEAQ (reference sequence). Trimming cost V 4 bases and J 4 bases, with 16 bases left between them. The length of the CDR3 is 15 residues. V and J are TRBV7-9 and TRBJ1-1; the D gene is possibly TRBD1 (6 bases). The sequencing sample was made of blood. This TCR was recovered from a person in their 70s with breast cancer. The CDR3 spells CASSSQGGAGTEAFF. The CDR3, as DNA: TGTGCCAGCAGCTCACAAGGGGGGGCGGGCACTGAAGCTTTCTTT.